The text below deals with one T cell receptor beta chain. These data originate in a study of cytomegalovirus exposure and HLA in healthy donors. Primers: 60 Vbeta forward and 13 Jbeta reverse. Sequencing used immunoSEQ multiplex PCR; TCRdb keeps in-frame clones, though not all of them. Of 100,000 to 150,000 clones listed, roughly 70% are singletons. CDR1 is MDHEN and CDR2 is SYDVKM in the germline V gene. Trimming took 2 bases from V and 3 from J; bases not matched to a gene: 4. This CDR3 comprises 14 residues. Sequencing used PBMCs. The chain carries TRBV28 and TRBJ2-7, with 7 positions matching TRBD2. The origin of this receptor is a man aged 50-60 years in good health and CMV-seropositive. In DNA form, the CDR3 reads TGTGCCAGCAGTTTAGGCGGGGGTGGCTACGAGCAGTACTTC. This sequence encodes CASSLGGGGYEQYF. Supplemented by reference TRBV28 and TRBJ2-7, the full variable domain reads DVKVTQSSRYLVKRTGEKVFLECVQDMDHENMFWYRQDPGLGLRLIYFSYDVKMKEKGDIPEGYSVSREKKERFSLILESASTNQTSMYLCASSLGGGGYEQYFGPGTRLTVT.